The entry below gives a single TCR beta chain sequence along with its context. These data belong to a study of blood T cell repertoires in COVID-19. CDR1 is SGHTA and CDR2 is FQGNSA in the germline V gene. V lost 4 bases to trimming and J lost 10 bases, with 20 bases between them. The CDR3 extends over 15 amino acids. Only in-frame clones appear in the TCRdb table, and some are missing; sequencing was by immunoSEQ multiplex PCR. Of roughly 50,000 clones in the sample, roughly 85% were seen once. Material: peripheral blood. The TCR was taken from a human donor in a cohort sampled during active COVID-19. This chain links TRBV7-2 with TRBJ2-4; TRBD1 is a possible D gene (5 bases). CDR3 DNA: TGTGCCAGCAGCTCCCAAGGGGCTTGGTCTGCGATTCAGTACTTC. This codes for CASSSQGAWSAIQYF.